This T cell receptor beta chain was sequenced during a study of blood T cell repertoires in COVID-19. At the level of the study: Acute and convalescent COVID-19 samples came from the United States, Italy and Spain. Nucleic acid was either cDNA or gDNA, and it came from T cells, B-cell-depleted T cells, or PBMCs.

Membership in each cohort depended on participant-reported clinical history. For recovered donors of Cohort 3, there were two negative PCRs, clearance, or symptom resolution. Germline trimming cut 0 bases from V and 2 bases from J; bases unmatched to any gene: 10. Germline V gene lookup returns CDR1 LNHDA and CDR2 SQIVND (reference sequence). The CDR3 consists of 19 residues. The repertoire was sequenced with immunoSEQ multiplex PCR; TCRdb's copy has only in-frame clones and lacks some. The top ten clones hold about 8.8% of a sample with almost 200,000 clones, roughly 90% of them seen once. This sequence was found in a woman aged 18-29 years who had recovered from COVID-19. Sequencing input: PBMCs or T cells enriched from blood (not recorded which). The chain recombines TRBV19 with TRBJ2-3, with 11 bases identical to TRBD2. In DNA form, the CDR3 reads TGTGCCAGTAGTATAGATCTGCCTAGCGGGGGGTCCTACACAGATACGCAGTATTTT. Translated, it gives CASSIDLPSGGSYTDTQYF.